These 3 T cell receptor beta chains came from one sample sequenced in a study of read filtering for tumor transcriptome and immune sequencing. From approximately 400 ng of RNA, a library with molecular barcoded alpha/delta and beta/gamma adaptors was made. One entry per CDR3 protein results from TCRdb running MiXCR on the reads. The repertoire has tens of thousands of distinct CDR3 sequences, more than 11% of them found once; the top ten carry under 55%. What was sequenced was a population of CD138-negative cells sorted from bone marrow. The receptors were gathered from a donor at least 40 years old with multiple myeloma.

In this sample, this clonotype turned up many times. The rearrangement links TRBV6-1 to TRBJ2-1; D is perhaps TRBD1 (5 bases). CDR1 and CDR2 from the germline V gene are MNHNS and SASEGT. Trimming removed 4 bases at V and 4 bases at J, with 5 bases between. The CDR3 is made up of 12 amino acids. CDR3 sequence reads: CASSGTYNEQFF. The CDR3 bases are TGTGCCAGCAGTGGGACATACAATGAGCAGTTCTTC.

This clonotype was picked up many times. V usage is TRBV6-2 or TRBV6-3 and J usage is TRBJ2-1; D is undetermined. CDR1 MNHEY and CDR2 SVGEGT come from the germline V gene. The CDR3 is 11 residues long. The germline V and J ends were trimmed by 2 bases and 9 bases, with 5 bases remaining between them. CDR3 protein: CASSYDTEQFF. CDR3 nucleotides: TGTGCCAGCAGTTACGATACTGAGCAGTTCTTC.

At least ten counts were recorded for this clonotype. V gene TRBV24-1 combines with J gene TRBJ2-1; 9 bases align to TRBD1. The V segment lost 5 bases and the J segment 3 bases; nucleotides outside the gene matches: 4. Germline CDR1 is KGHDR and CDR2 is SFDVKD. The CDR3 covers 15 residues. CDR3 in DNA: TGTGCCACCAGTGCCCGGGACAGGGACTACAATGAGCAGTTCTTC. Encoded protein: CATSARDRDYNEQFF.